This TCR beta chain comes out of a study of blood T cell repertoires in COVID-19. TCRdb keeps only in-frame clones here, not all; method: immunoSEQ multiplex PCR. The sample has hundreds of thousands of clones, 75% to 90% seen once. CDR3 length equals 13 residues. V lost 6 bases and J lost 0, with 6 bases in between. Germline CDR1 and CDR2: SNHLY and FYNNEI. This clone was seen just once. This chain links TRBV2 with TRBJ2-4; D is possibly TRBD1 (5 bases). This receptor was identified in a woman aged 65 to 85 with COVID-19, enrolled during active disease. The source material was peripheral blood. CDR3 nucleotides: TGTGCCAGCAGGGGGCTAGCCAAAAACATTCAGTACTTC. This translates into CASRGLAKNIQYF.